The 7 T cell receptor beta chains given below trace back to one sample, sequenced in a study of Ad26.COV2.S vaccination and SARS-CoV-2 variants. Documented treatment: some 20 received Ad26.COV2.S at low or high dose, single or two shots; about 5 received placebo; per-sample allocation not given. Samples came from day 63 after the first vaccine or placebo injection. Assay: immunoSEQ multiplex PCR; the TCRdb copy retains only in-frame clones and omits some. The data show about 280,000 clones, around 87% seen once. Sequencing used peripheral blood, obtained in a trial of Ad26.COV2.S vaccine versus placebo. The receptors were gathered from a person aged 18-65 years who received the Ad26.COV2.S COVID-19 vaccine or a placebo.

The J gene is TRBJ2-5, the V gene TRBV7-2, with 10 nucleotides matching TRBD2. Losses at the gene ends were 5 bases for V and 2 bases for J; bases not matched to a gene: 8. The germline V gene has CDR1 SGHTA and CDR2 FQGNSA. This CDR3 region has 16 residues. The CDR3 sequence: CASSRGLAGAQETQYF. The DNA of the CDR3 is TGTGCCAGCAGCCGGGGGCTAGCGGGGGCACAAGAGACCCAGTACTTC.

The chain combines TRBV7-3 with TRBJ2-3; 7 bases agree with TRBD2. The V gene's germline CDR1 is SGHTA and CDR2 FQGTGA. V lost 1 base to trimming and J lost 4 bases; unmatched junction nucleotides: 11. This CDR3 comprises 17 residues. The CDR3: CASSLNPPAGSADTQYF. The CDR3, as DNA: TGTGCCAGCAGCTTAAATCCCCCAGCGGGGAGCGCAGATACGCAGTATTTT.

The genes are TRBV19 and TRBJ2-1; D possibly corresponds to TRBD1 (5 bases). This CDR3 region has 14 residues. The germline gives CDR1 LNHDA, CDR2 SQIVND (reference sequence). The V gene lost 8 bases and the J gene lost 0 bases, with 11 bases spanning the gap. The CDR3 coding sequence is TGTGCCAGTCAAACAGGTAGCTCCTACAATGAGCAGTTCTTC. This codes for CASQTGSSYNEQFF.

The V call is TRBV29-1, the J call TRBJ2-6; a possible D gene is TRBD1 (6 bases). Trimming removed 4 bases at V and 4 bases at J, with 11 bases between. Germline V lookup: CDR1 SQVTM, CDR2 ANQGSEA. This CDR3 has 14 amino acids. This chain's CDR3 is CSVVSGAGANVLTF. The CDR3 DNA follows: TGCAGCGTTGTATCAGGGGCCGGGGCCAACGTCCTGACTTTC.

The chain couples TRBV5-6 to TRBJ2-1; 10 bases map to TRBD2. Germline V gene lookup returns CDR1 SGHDT and CDR2 YYEEEE. CDR3 size: 16 residues. V trimming: 0 bases; J trimming: 10 bases; junction bases outside the gene matches: 10. The CDR3 spells CASSLAQSSGSREQFF. CDR3 nucleotides: TGTGCCAGCAGCTTGGCCCAGTCTAGCGGGAGTCGCGAGCAGTTCTTC. The entire variable domain, with the rest obtained from reference TRBV5-6 and TRBJ2-1, is as follows: DAGVTQSPTHLIKTRGQQVTLRCSPKSGHDTVSWYQQALGQGPQFIFQYYEEEERQRGNFPDRFSGHQFPNYSSELNVNALLLGDSALYLCASSLAQSSGSREQFFGPGTRLTVL.

Here the CDR3 reads CASSPSSGRNNEQFF. CDR3 coding DNA: TGTGCCAGCAGCCCTTCTTCGGGAAGGAACAATGAGCAGTTCTTC. The rearrangement uses TRBV3-1 (or the pseudogene TRBV3-2) and TRBJ2-1; TRBD2 is a possible D gene (5 bases). V was pared by 4 bases and J by 5 bases, with 15 bases between. From germline, CDR1 is LGHDT and CDR2 YNNKEL (reference sequence). The CDR3 is 15 amino acids.

V is TRBV28 and J is TRBJ2-6, with a weak D call TRBD1 (6 bases). CDR3 length: 19 residues. Germline assignment: CDR1 MDHEN and CDR2 SYDVKM. V was clipped by 3 bases and J by 2 bases, with 20 bases between them. Here the CDR3 DNA reads TGTGCCAGCAGTTTCGCGGATGGCAGGGGTAGGACTGGGGCCAACGTCCTGACTTTC. Translation gives CASSFADGRGRTGANVLTF.